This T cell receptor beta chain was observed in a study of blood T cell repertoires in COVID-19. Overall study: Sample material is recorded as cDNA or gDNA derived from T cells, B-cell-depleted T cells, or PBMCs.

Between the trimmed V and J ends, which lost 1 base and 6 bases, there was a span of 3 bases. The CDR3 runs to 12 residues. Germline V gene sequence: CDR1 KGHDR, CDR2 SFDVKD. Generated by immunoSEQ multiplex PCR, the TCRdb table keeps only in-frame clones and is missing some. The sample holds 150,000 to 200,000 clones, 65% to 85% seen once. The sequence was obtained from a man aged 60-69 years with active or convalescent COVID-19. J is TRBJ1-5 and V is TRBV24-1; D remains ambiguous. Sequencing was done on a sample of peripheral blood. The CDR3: CATSDFGQPQHF. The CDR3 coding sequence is TGTGCCACCAGTGATTTCGGTCAGCCCCAGCATTTT.